This T cell receptor beta chain came from a study of cytomegalovirus exposure and HLA in healthy donors. The PCR employed 60 Vbeta primers together with 13 Jbeta primers. Assay: immunoSEQ multiplex PCR; the TCRdb copy retains only in-frame clones and omits some. The table shows roughly 190,000 clones, with roughly 80% occurring only once. Trimming cost V 7 bases and J 5 bases; bases outside gene matches: 7. This CDR3 spans 15 amino acids. The germline gives CDR1 MDHEN, CDR2 SYDVKM. The material sequenced was PBMCs. The chain employs TRBV28 and TRBJ2-1; 11 bases match TRBD2. This sequence originates from a young woman in good health and CMV-seronegative. The CDR3 DNA follows: TGTGCCAGCACAGAACTAGCGGGAGCCCACAATGAGCAGTTCTTC. Protein: CASTELAGAHNEQFF.